This TCR delta chain was captured by sequencing in a study of gamma-delta chains in newborns, infants, children. Germline V CDR1 and CDR2: GEAIGNYY, EKD. This CDR3 has 17 residues. The ends lost 1 base at V and 4 bases at J; junction bases unmatched: 6. TCRdb reran clone calling via CATT on the reads. Here the sample spans approximately 4,900 delta-chain clones, 3.5% to 4% being singletons. This clonotype originated in a child who was a newborn, infant or young child, either healthy, febrile or measles-vaccinated (not recorded which). Input material: blood. The chain has TRDV2 and TRDJ2; 12 bases match TRDD3. CDR3 sequence reads: CACDTLGDTLKTAQLFF. The CDR3 DNA sequence: TGTGCCTGTGACACACTGGGGGATACCTTAAAGACAGCACAACTCTTCTTT.